The next 15 T cell receptor beta chains were all read from a single sample in a study of vaccination effects on CD4 cells after COVID-19. Sequencing used immunoSEQ multiplex PCR; TCRdb keeps in-frame clones, though not all of them. The table records almost 30,000 clones, under 85% of them present only once. Antigen-specific CD4+ T cells were expanded (with viral peptide pools) by the ViraFEST assay ahead of sequencing. Scientists isolated CD4+ T cells after an approximately 11-day culture period ended. All participants had two doses of either the BNT162b2 or mRNA-1273 vaccine. Their antigens remain unidentified. The sequencing used CD4+ T cells from PBMCs cultured with HCoV-OC43 spike peptides, collected after COVID-19 vaccination. Subset reported: HCoV-OC43 spike overlapping peptide pool stimulation. These receptors all come from a human donor who received a COVID-19 vaccine.

This clone was seen only a few times. V gene TRBV3-1 (or the pseudogene TRBV3-2) combines with J gene TRBJ1-4; 10 bases are shared with TRBD1. Germline V gene lookup returns CDR1 LGHDT and CDR2 YNNKEL (reference sequence). The V gene end was trimmed by 6 bases and the J gene end by 8 bases; junction bases not matched to a gene: 9. CDR3 size: 15 residues. In DNA form, the CDR3 reads TGTGCCAGCAGTCGTGACGGGACAGGGGTCGAAAAACTGTTTTTT. It yields the protein CASSRDGTGVEKLFF.

This clone was found a few times. The chain recombines TRBV27 with TRBJ1-2; no clear D gene. Germline values: CDR1 MNHEY, CDR2 SMNVEV (reference sequence). V was cut by 5 bases and J by 6 bases, with 19 bases left in between. There are 15 residues in the CDR3. DNA of the CDR3: TGTGCCAGCAGTCCCCAAAATGAGTTAGGTCATGGCTACACCTTC. Translation gives CASSPQNELGHGYTF.

This chain uses TRBV19 with TRBJ1-4; 8 bases line up with TRBD1. V shed 3 bases, J shed 4 bases, and the junction held 7 bases outside the gene matches. There are 16 residues in the CDR3. Germline V CDR1 and CDR2: LNHDA, SQIVND (reference sequence). CDR3 nucleotide sequence: TGTGCCAGTAGTATGGACAGGGCACCGGTTAATGAAAAACTGTTTTTT. Translation: CASSMDRAPVNEKLFF.

The chain carries TRBV7-7 and TRBJ2-2; D remains unclear. The CDR3 totals 15 residues. Trimming left V 5 bases short and J 5 bases short, with 15 bases between. CDR1 SSHAT and CDR2 FNYEAQ come from the germline V gene (reference sequence). CDR3 bases: TGTGCCAGCAGCAATGGAGTAGGTCGGACCGGGGAGCTGTTTTTT. It specifies CASSNGVGRTGELFF.

This clone turned up a few times. The chain employs TRBV5-1 and TRBJ1-1, with 8 bases aligning to TRBD1. The V gene's germline CDR1 is SGHRS and CDR2 YFSETQ. The trim removed 5 bases at V and 0 bases at J, leaving 15 bases unmatched. CDR3 size: 18 residues. CDR3 bases: TGCGCCAGCAGGCCAGGACAGGGCAGGGGCTATATGAACACTGAAGCTTTCTTT. It encodes CASRPGQGRGYMNTEAFF. Combining the CDR3 with reference TRBV5-1 and TRBJ1-1 gives the whole variable domain KAGVTQTPRYLIKTRGQQVTLSCSPISGHRSVSWYQQTPGQGLQFLFEYFSETQRNKGNFPGRFSGRQFSNSRSEMNVSTLELGDSALYLCASRPGQGRGYMNTEAFFGQGTRLTVV.

The chain couples TRBV11-1 to TRBJ1-2; tentatively, D is TRBD1 (6 bases). The V end was cut by 3 bases, the J end by 2 bases, with 13 bases between. The CDR3 spans 15 residues. From germline, CDR1 is SGHAT and CDR2 FQDESV (reference sequence). Here the CDR3 reads CASSLHRGANYGYTF. As DNA, the CDR3 is TGTGCCAGCAGCTTGCACCGGGGGGCCAACTATGGCTACACCTTC. Full variable domain (missing parts from reference TRBV11-1 and TRBJ1-2): EAEVAQSPRYKITEKSQAVAFWCDPISGHATLYWYRQILGQGPELLVQFQDESVVDDSQLPKDRFSAERLKGVDSTLKIQPAELGDSAMYLCASSLHRGANYGYTFGSGTRLTVV.

The V call is TRBV5-1, the J call TRBJ2-1; D is tentatively TRBD1 or TRBD2 (5 bases each). CDR1 SGHRS and CDR2 YFSETQ come from the germline V gene. The CDR3 totals 19 residues. V lost 4 bases to trimming and J lost 1 base, with 24 bases between them. The CDR3 reads CASSGLFTGQGDSYNEQFF. The CDR3, as DNA: TGCGCCAGCAGCGGTCTGTTCACGGGTCAGGGAGATTCCTACAATGAGCAGTTCTTC.

DNA of the CDR3: TGTGCCAGCAGTTATGGGCCTGGGCGGGGGGTCAATGAGCAGTTCTTC. It yields the protein CASSYGPGRGVNEQFF. The chain carries TRBV6-6 and TRBJ2-1, with 8 positions matching TRBD2. In germline, CDR1 is MNHNY, CDR2 SVGAGI (reference sequence). The CDR3 extends over 16 amino acids. The V gene end was trimmed by 3 bases and the J gene end by 6 bases; junction bases not matched to a gene: 10.

The chain recombines TRBV5-1 with TRBJ2-7; the match to TRBD2 covers 8 bases. There are 15 residues in the CDR3. Germline lookup yields CDR1 SGHRS and CDR2 YFSETQ. The J segment lost 3 bases and the V segment lost 4 bases, leaving 9 bases of the junction unmatched. CDR3 sequence: CASSLDPGLDYEQYF. CDR3 bases: TGCGCCAGCAGCCTCGATCCGGGACTAGACTACGAGCAGTACTTC.

This clone has just one count. V gene TRBV7-2 combines with J gene TRBJ2-3, with TRBD2 matching 9 bases. CDR1 and CDR2 (germline): SGHTA, FQGNSA. This CDR3 is 15 amino acids long. The ends lost 1 base at V and 7 bases at J; junction bases unmatched: 6. DNA of the CDR3: TGTGCCAGCAGCTTAGAACAGCGGGGGGTGAATACGCAGTATTTT. It yields the protein CASSLEQRGVNTQYF.

The chain recombines TRBV18 with TRBJ1-1; D perhaps matches TRBD1 (6 bases). This CDR3 has 14 residues. Germline loops: CDR1 KGHSH, CDR2 LQKENI. V lost 2 bases, J lost 1 base, and 8 bases lay in between. CDR3 DNA sequence: TGTGCCAGCTCACCAGAACAGGGGAACACTGAAGCTTTCTTT. It yields the protein CASSPEQGNTEAFF.

This clone was picked up a small number of times. V and J are TRBV13 and TRBJ1-2; D is possibly TRBD1 (6 bases). Between the trimmed V and J ends, which lost 5 bases and 8 bases, there was a span of 18 bases. Germline loops: CDR1 PRHDT, CDR2 FYEKMQ (reference sequence). The CDR3 contains 14 residues. The CDR3 spells CASSIRTGSDGYTF. The DNA of the CDR3 is TGTGCCAGCAGCATCCGAACAGGGTCGGACGGCTACACCTTC.

The V call is TRBV9, the J call TRBJ2-2, with 9 nucleotides matching TRBD1. Looked up from germline, CDR1 is SGDLS and CDR2 is YYNGEE. Trimming took 0 bases from V and 5 from J; bases not matched to a gene: 5. CDR3 length: 16 residues. Written as DNA, the CDR3 is TGTGCCAGCAGCGTAGTGGGACAGGGTAAAACCGGGGAGCTGTTTTTT. Its translation is CASSVVGQGKTGELFF.

The gene calls are TRBV14 and TRBJ2-7; possibly TRBD1 for D (5 bases). This CDR3 has 12 residues. Germline lookup yields CDR1 SGHDN and CDR2 FVKESK. Trimming took off 4 bases at V and 9 bases at J, with 13 bases between the two ends. In nucleotides, the CDR3 is TGTGCCAGCAGCCCCAGGGCAGAATTGCAGTACTTC. Its translation: CASSPRAELQYF.

This chain connects TRBV19 to TRBJ2-1; 11 bases are a match to TRBD2. CDR1 LNHDA and CDR2 SQIVND come from the germline V gene (reference sequence). V gave up 3 bases and J gave up 5 bases; unmatched junction bases: 6. The CDR3 is 16 amino acids. The CDR3 here is CASSIIAGGENNEQFF. The CDR3 DNA follows: TGTGCCAGTAGTATTATAGCGGGAGGGGAGAACAATGAGCAGTTCTTC.